Presented here are 9 T cell receptor beta chains from one specimen sequenced in a study of PD-1 blockade in classical Hodgkin lymphoma. The protocol was immunoSEQ multiplex PCR, while the TCRdb copy is restricted to in-frame clones and leaves out a portion. The profile covers 37,000 or so clones, with about 91% appearing a single time and 7% to 8% taken by the ten largest. No patient escaped relapse after autologous stem cell transplantation, and brentuximab vedotin exposure varied. The sample consisted of peripheral blood mononuclear cells (PBMCs), taken before the second cycle of nivolumab. These receptors all stem from a human donor with classical Hodgkin lymphoma.

The genes are TRBV2 and TRBJ1-2, with TRBD1 as a possible D gene (6 bases). CDR3 length: 15 amino acids. Germline lookup yields CDR1 SNHLY and CDR2 FYNNEI. The V end was cut by 7 bases, the J end by 5 bases, with 20 bases between. The chain's CDR3 is CASTDQTGPIYGYTF. DNA for the CDR3: TGTGCCAGCACCGACCAGACAGGACCCATATATGGCTACACCTTC.

This sequence joins TRBV28 and TRBJ1-4; unclear D gene. With 7 bases removed from V and 4 bases from J, the gap between germline ends came to 13 bases. This CDR3 comprises 14 residues. Germline CDR1 is MDHEN and CDR2 is SYDVKM. CDR3: CASMTRALNEKLFF. The DNA for the CDR3 is TGTGCCAGCATGACCCGGGCCCTTAATGAAAAACTGTTTTTT.

The gene calls are TRBV7-9 and TRBJ2-3; D may be TRBD1 (6 bases). Germline CDR1 reads SEHNR; CDR2 reads FQNEAQ (reference sequence). V was shortened by 5 bases and J by 4 bases, with 16 bases between the two germline ends. The CDR3 runs 15 residues. The CDR3 DNA follows: TGTGCCAGCAGCCTCTTGACAGGCAAGGCAGATACGCAGTATTTT. Its translation is CASSLLTGKADTQYF.

The chain couples TRBV4-1 to TRBJ2-7; weak D call: TRBD2 (5 bases). Germline V lookup: CDR1 MGHRA, CDR2 YSYEKL. The V end was cut by 2 bases, the J end by 3 bases, with 17 bases between. This CDR3 region has 16 residues. The CDR3 DNA reads TGCGCCAGCAGCCAAAGCCCAGGACTCGAACTCTACGAGCAGTACTTC. This gives the protein CASSQSPGLELYEQYF.

The CDR3 nucleotides are TGTGCCAGCAGCGTAGACAGGGGGCTTTTCACCGGGGAGCTGTTTTTT. Its translation is CASSVDRGLFTGELFF. The rearrangement uses TRBV7-9 and TRBJ2-2; 10 bases map to TRBD1. Germline V gives CDR1 SEHNR, CDR2 FQNEAQ (reference sequence). Trimming at V came to 5 bases and at J to 4 bases, leaving 7 bases not matched to a gene. The CDR3 contains 16 residues.

V and J are TRBV25-1 and TRBJ1-2; D gene ambiguous. In germline, CDR1 is MGHDK, CDR2 SYGVNS. This CDR3 contains 13 residues. Deletions cut 4 bases from V and 0 bases from J, with 6 bases between. The CDR3 coding sequence is TGTGCCAGCAGTGTGGGTACTAACTATGGCTACACCTTC. Its translation is CASSVGTNYGYTF.

V is TRBV11-2 and J is TRBJ2-1; 10 bases fit TRBD2. The CDR3 sequence is 15 residues long. V was pared by 3 bases and J by 5 bases, with 4 bases of the junction left unmatched. The V gene's germline CDR1 is SGHAT and CDR2 FQNNGV. CDR3 amino acids: CASSLRLAGDNEQFF. Written as DNA, the CDR3 is TGTGCCAGCAGCTTGCGACTAGCGGGTGACAATGAGCAGTTCTTC. The full variable domain, its missing parts supplied by reference TRBV11-2 and TRBJ2-1, is EAGVAQSPRYKIIEKRQSVAFWCNPISGHATLYWYQQILGQGPKLLIQFQNNGVVDDSQLPKDRFSAERLKGVDSTLKIQPAKLEDSAVYLCASSLRLAGDNEQFFGPGTRLTVL.

The rearrangement joins TRBV4-2 to TRBJ2-1; D is unclear. Trimming cost V 1 base and J 4 bases, with 14 bases left between them. CDR3 length: 16 residues. The V gene's germline CDR1 is LGHNA and CDR2 YNFKEQ. CDR3 sequence reads: CASSQGGTEPYNEQFF. CDR3 in DNA: TGTGCCAGCAGCCAAGGAGGCACGGAACCTTACAATGAGCAGTTCTTC.

The chain uses TRBV15 and TRBJ1-2, with 9 bases fitting TRBD1. CDR3 size: 15 residues. V lost 4 bases, J lost 3 bases, and 6 bases stayed unmatched. The germline CDR1 and CDR2 sequences are LNHNV and YYDKDF (reference sequence). The CDR3 loop is CATSIQGALHYGYTF. The CDR3 region has the DNA TGTGCCACCAGCATACAGGGGGCCCTTCACTATGGCTACACCTTC.